Listed below are T cell receptor beta chains from one sample, sequenced in a study of blood T cell repertoires in COVID-19. Clones were sequenced by immunoSEQ multiplex PCR, and TCRdb holds only the in-frame ones, with some missing. This repertoire shows 150,000 or so clones, about four fifths found once; its top ten account for approximately 3.6%. Sequencing was done on a sample of PBMCs or T cells enriched from blood (not recorded which). These receptors originate from an older woman who had recovered from COVID-19. Each CDR3 is given with its conserved first and last residue. The D gene is left open where the match is weak. Rows may omit the clone size; those that give it use once, few, many or a size class.

V gene: TRBV29-1; clone size: NA; D gene: NA; CDR3 length: 15; J gene: TRBJ2-7; CDR3 protein: CSVEEDDSNSYEQYF; CDR3 DNA: TGCAGCGTTGAAGAAGATGACAGCAACTCCTACGAGCAGTACTTC
V gene: TRBV10-3; clone size: NA; D gene: NA; CDR3 length: 11; J gene: TRBJ2-7; CDR3 protein: CAAGSVYEQYF; CDR3 DNA: TGTGCCGCGGGGTCCGTCTACGAGCAGTACTTC
V gene: TRBV27; clone size: NA; D gene: TRBD1; CDR3 length: 15; J gene: TRBJ2-3; CDR3 protein: CASSLSQGAGDTQYF; CDR3 DNA: TGTGCCAGCAGTTTATCCCAGGGGGCAGGAGATACGCAGTATTTT
V gene: TRBV15; clone size: once; D gene: TRBD1; CDR3 length: 13; J gene: TRBJ1-1; CDR3 protein: CATSRRTGPEAFF; CDR3 DNA: TGTGCCACCAGCAGAAGGACAGGCCCTGAAGCTTTCTTT
V gene: TRBV7-8; clone size: once; D gene: TRBD2; CDR3 length: 16; J gene: TRBJ2-7; CDR3 protein: CASSLMGLAGTDEQYF; CDR3 DNA: TGTGCCAGCAGCCTAATGGGACTAGCGGGAACAGACGAGCAGTACTTC
V gene: TRBV7-2; clone size: once; D gene: TRBD2; CDR3 length: 17; J gene: TRBJ2-3; CDR3 protein: CASSLGLAGGARDTQYF; CDR3 DNA: TGTGCCAGCAGCTTAGGACTAGCGGGGGGCGCTCGGGATACGCAGTATTTT
V gene: TRBV19; clone size: NA; D gene: TRBD1; CDR3 length: 16; J gene: TRBJ2-7; CDR3 protein: CASSIPPGQASYEQYF; CDR3 DNA: TGTGCCAGTAGTATACCACCGGGACAGGCCTCCTACGAGCAGTACTTC
V gene: TRBV4-2; clone size: NA; D gene: NA; CDR3 length: 15; J gene: TRBJ1-1; CDR3 protein: CASSQEDSGNTEAFF; CDR3 DNA: TGTGCCAGCAGCCAAGAGGATTCAGGGAACACTGAAGCTTTCTTT
V gene: TRBV30; clone size: NA; D gene: TRBD1; CDR3 length: 15; J gene: TRBJ2-1; CDR3 protein: CAWGQGPSSYNEQFF; CDR3 DNA: TGTGCCTGGGGACAGGGCCCTAGCTCCTACAATGAGCAGTTCTTC
V gene: TRBV15; clone size: once; D gene: NA; CDR3 length: 17; J gene: TRBJ1-5; CDR3 protein: CATSGAIPGQVHQPQHF; CDR3 DNA: TGTGCCACCAGCGGAGCGATCCCGGGACAAGTACATCAGCCCCAGCATTTT
V gene: TRBV18; clone size: NA; D gene: TRBD1; CDR3 length: 18; J gene: TRBJ2-1; CDR3 protein: CASSPTLSRGQSYNEQFF; CDR3 DNA: TGTGCCAGCTCACCTACTCTCAGCAGGGGGCAGTCCTACAATGAGCAGTTCTTC
V gene: TRBV2; clone size: NA; D gene: NA; CDR3 length: 13; J gene: TRBJ2-3; CDR3 protein: CASSGAGGDTQYF; CDR3 DNA: TGTGCCAGCAGTGGTGCCGGCGGGGATACGCAGTATTTT
V gene: TRBV9; clone size: NA; D gene: NA; CDR3 length: 16; J gene: TRBJ2-3; CDR3 protein: CASRPQTVARTDTQYF; CDR3 DNA: TGTGCCAGCAGACCCCAGACAGTCGCTCGAACAGATACGCAGTATTTT
V gene: TRBV10-3; clone size: NA; D gene: NA; CDR3 length: 13; J gene: TRBJ1-3; CDR3 protein: CATIGGVGNTIYF; CDR3 DNA: TGTGCCACCATTGGAGGTGTTGGAAACACCATATATTTT
V gene: TRBV23-1; clone size: NA; D gene: NA; CDR3 length: 15; J gene: TRBJ1-1; CDR3 protein: CASSPGRTVNTEAFF; CDR3 DNA: TGCGCCAGCAGTCCAGGACGGACAGTGAACACTGAAGCTTTCTTT
V gene: TRBV5-8; clone size: NA; D gene: TRBD1; CDR3 length: 15; J gene: TRBJ1-4; CDR3 protein: CASSRQGSPNEKLFF; CDR3 DNA: TGTGCCAGCAGCCGACAGGGTTCTCCTAATGAAAAACTGTTTTTT
V gene: TRBV4-1; clone size: NA; D gene: TRBD1; CDR3 length: 20; J gene: TRBJ1-6; CDR3 protein: CASSQGTATGGASYNSPLHF; CDR3 DNA: TGCGCCAGCAGCCAAGGGACCGCGACAGGGGGCGCGTCCTATAATTCACCCCTCCACTTT
V gene: TRBV28; clone size: NA; D gene: TRBD1; CDR3 length: 14; J gene: TRBJ2-7; CDR3 protein: CAISRDRISYEQYF; CDR3 DNA: TGTGCCATTTCCCGGGACAGAATCTCCTACGAGCAGTACTTC
V gene: TRBV11-2; clone size: NA; D gene: TRBD1; CDR3 length: 13; J gene: TRBJ1-2; CDR3 protein: CASSLTGDHGYTF; CDR3 DNA: TGTGCCAGCAGCTTAACAGGGGATCATGGCTACACCTTC
V gene: TRBV9; clone size: NA; D gene: TRBD1; CDR3 length: 13; J gene: TRBJ2-1; CDR3 protein: CASAQGENNEQFF; CDR3 DNA: TGTGCCAGCGCGCAGGGGGAAAACAATGAGCAGTTCTTC
V gene: TRBV7-7; clone size: NA; D gene: NA; CDR3 length: 15; J gene: TRBJ2-2; CDR3 protein: CASSVQQESTGELFF; CDR3 DNA: TGTGCCAGCAGCGTCCAACAGGAATCCACCGGGGAGCTGTTTTTT
V gene: TRBV9; clone size: NA; D gene: TRBD2; CDR3 length: 17; J gene: TRBJ2-3; CDR3 protein: CASRSRLAGGCADTQYF; CDR3 DNA: TGTGCCAGCAGGTCTCGACTAGCGGGGGGATGCGCAGATACGCAGTATTTT
V gene: TRBV5-1; clone size: NA; D gene: NA; CDR3 length: 14; J gene: TRBJ2-2; CDR3 protein: CASSRRTNTGELFF; CDR3 DNA: TGCGCCAGCAGCCGACGGACAAACACCGGGGAGCTGTTTTTT
V gene: TRBV3-1/TRBV3-2; clone size: NA; D gene: TRBD1; CDR3 length: 14; J gene: TRBJ2-2; CDR3 protein: CASSPRDRFAELFF; CDR3 DNA: TGTGCCAGCAGCCCCAGGGACAGATTCGCGGAGCTGTTTTTT
V gene: TRBV6-6; clone size: once; D gene: NA; CDR3 length: 11; J gene: TRBJ1-1; CDR3 protein: CASGGNSEAFF; CDR3 DNA: TGTGCCAGCGGGGGGAACAGTGAAGCTTTCTTT
V gene: TRBV21-1; clone size: few; D gene: NA; CDR3 length: 15; J gene: TRBJ2-4; CDR3 protein: CASSPKQGAGNIQYF; CDR3 DNA: TGTGCCAGCAGCCCCAAACAGGGGGCGGGAAACATTCAGTACTTC
V gene: TRBV7-2; clone size: few; D gene: TRBD2; CDR3 length: 15; J gene: TRBJ2-2; CDR3 protein: CASSPGLLNTGELFF; CDR3 DNA: TGTGCCAGCAGCCCGGGACTATTGAACACCGGGGAGCTGTTTTTT
V gene: TRBV13; clone size: NA; D gene: TRBD1; CDR3 length: 15; J gene: TRBJ1-3; CDR3 protein: CASSPGTGVRNTIYF; CDR3 DNA: TGTGCCAGCAGCCCGGGGACAGGCGTGAGAAACACCATATATTTT
V gene: TRBV11-2; clone size: NA; D gene: NA; CDR3 length: 14; J gene: TRBJ1-1; CDR3 protein: CASSFSRGNTEAFF; CDR3 DNA: TGTGCCAGCAGCTTCTCAAGGGGGAACACTGAAGCTTTCTTT
V gene: TRBV27; clone size: NA; D gene: NA; CDR3 length: 16; J gene: TRBJ2-1; CDR3 protein: CASSLLGASSYNEQFF; CDR3 DNA: TGTGCCAGCAGTTTATTAGGGGCTAGCTCCTACAATGAGCAGTTCTTC
V gene: TRBV1; clone size: NA; D gene: NA; CDR3 length: 18; J gene: TRBJ1-4; CDR3 protein: CTTLSSRLIIRWGEKLFF; CDR3 DNA: TGCACCACCTTATCGAGCAGGTTGATCATTCGTTGGGGCGAAAAACTGTTTTTT